The rows below give T cell receptor beta chains drawn from one sample of a study of blood T cells in healthy people across ages. TCRdb independently ran MiXCR on the 5' RACE reads; one entry per CDR3 protein. Of about 670,000 distinct CDR3 sequences in the sample, approximately 52% are singletons; the top ten hold about 14%. Sequenced input: blood. The receptors shown here come from a woman older than 75 in good health. Both conserved end residues are part of each CDR3. Fields, in order: J gene, V gene, CDR3 protein.

TRBJ2-5 | TRBV12-3/TRBV12-4 | CASSPTRTGWETQYF
TRBJ2-5 | TRBV7-9 | CASSRKETQYF
TRBJ1-2 | TRBV28 | CASSPLQGYYGYTF
TRBJ2-2 | TRBV7-8 | CASGWTGPVGELFF
TRBJ1-2 | TRBV5-8 | CASSVASAYYGYTF
TRBJ2-2 | TRBV20-1 | CSARGHRVRSGELFF
TRBJ2-7 | TRBV5-1 | CASSRSSKPYEQYF
TRBJ2-1 | TRBV3-1 | CASSRTEGPRFF
TRBJ2-5 | TRBV28 | CASLDYTRETQYF
TRBJ2-3 | TRBV3-1 | CASSQVLAGGNTQYF
TRBJ2-1 | TRBV20-1 | CSASRLDHYNEQFF
TRBJ2-1 | TRBV28 | CASSLLREPSGRTNNEQFF
. | TRBV29-1 | CSVGAGGLQETQYF
TRBJ1-2 | TRBV6-6 | CASSFPDRANYGYTF
TRBJ2-3 | TRBV3-1 | CASRGFLAGYIDTQYF
TRBJ2-7 | TRBV2 | CASSDEGKNEQYF
TRBJ1-4 | TRBV6-2/TRBV6-3 | CATSPGQGSTNEKLFF
TRBJ2-3 | TRBV28 | CASSLPQRGSTDTQYF
TRBJ2-7 | TRBV6-2/TRBV6-3 | CASNPAGGYRYEQYF
TRBJ2-7 | TRBV20-1 | CSASSERPSYEQYF
TRBJ1-6 | TRBV15 | CATSRGDSLNSPLHF
TRBJ2-7 | TRBV15 | CSTSRDSAKGTRTSYEQYF
TRBJ1-1 | TRBV6-2/TRBV6-3 | CASSSTLSGTEAFF
TRBJ1-6 | TRBV6-6 | CASSYSGAVNSPLHF
TRBJ2-7 | TRBV2 | CASSEGVAHEQYF
TRBJ1-2 | TRBV7-8 | CASSLAWGDRGVRDGYTF
TRBJ2-4 | TRBV7-8 | CASSSSPGTVGLAKNIQYF
TRBJ2-5 | TRBV5-1 | CASSLVGVSQETQYF
TRBJ1-2 | TRBV5-1 | CASSPDYPLPYGYTF
. | TRBV9 | CASSVTPGTSGGSSYNEQYF
. | TRBV20-1 | CSANRLANEQYF
TRBJ2-3 | TRBV5-4 | CASSLRQQRDTQYF
TRBJ2-1 | TRBV29-1 | CSVEGLVDEQFF
TRBJ2-1 | TRBV3-1 | CASSQRPNEQFF
TRBJ2-5 | TRBV20-1 | CSARDMGGQETQYF
TRBJ2-3 | TRBV5-1 | CASRAAASTDTQYF
TRBJ1-2 | TRBV3-1 | CASSQEPIRGYGYTF
TRBJ2-5 | TRBV12-3/TRBV12-4 | CASSLRGLGAQYF
TRBJ2-3 | TRBV12-3/TRBV12-4 | CASSPLTSGGSSTDTQYF
TRBJ2-3 | TRBV7-3 | CASSLRAQGQFSGTDTQYF
TRBJ1-5 | TRBV20-1 | CSARDLTIYQPLHF
TRBJ1-1 | TRBV10-3 | CAISSTGEYTEAFF
TRBJ2-7 | TRBV29-1 | CSAGAGTASYEQYF